The source of this T cell receptor (beta chain) is a study of T-cell reconstitution after alpha-beta-depleted transplantation in children. General study findings and limits: Day-60 TCRbeta diversity that was high in some patients was derived from surviving recipient T cells and thymic progenitors. After one year, T-cell counts and TCRbeta diversity mostly came from new T cells.

Germline assignment: CDR1 SGHTA and CDR2 FQGNSA. This CDR3 is built from 15 residues. Trimming removed 5 bases from V and 0 bases from J, with 11 bases in between. As regards this clonotype: Its antigen is not known. This may stem from a read error, because a much larger clone lies one nucleotide away. The CDR3 does not end in the conserved phenylalanine or tryptophan, so this is likely a read error.

During its preparation, the TCRbeta library received unique molecular identifiers. TCRdb called the PCR reads again in MiXCR, with one record for every CDR3 protein. The sample lists 450,000 to 600,000 distinct CDR3 sequences; 8% to 11% were seen once. The receptor was isolated from a child younger than 10 with inherited bone marrow failure, due to receive a stem cell transplant. The source material was PBMCs, sampled before TCRalphabeta/CD19-depleted stem cell transplant. The chain links TRBV7-2 to TRBJ1-3; perhaps TRBD1 as D (6 bases). The DNA of the CDR3 is TGTGCCAGCAGCCCGATGGGACACTCTGGAAACACCATATATCTT. Translated: CASSPMGHSGNTIYL.